This T cell receptor beta chain was obtained from a study of shared clonotypes between healthy human individuals. The authors loaded about 0.2 ug DNA, 30,000 to 35,000 T cell genomes, into sorted-subset replicate PCRs. Repertoires were generated with immunoSEQ multiplex PCR, while TCRdb's copy carries only in-frame clones and drops some. Of fewer than 1.4 million clones in the sample, around three quarters were seen once. The CDR3 runs 14 residues. The V and J ends lost 6 bases and 0 bases respectively, with 12 bases between them. The germline V gene encodes CDR1 KGHSH and CDR2 LQKENI. CD4+ cells underwent separation, giving CD45RA+ naive and CD45RA-negative memory subsets.

The TCR sequence derives from a young man in good health. Some clones in this sample may be carry-over from other donors' samples. What was sequenced was memory CD4+ T cells from PBMCs. As to subset: CD45RA-negative fraction. This chain links TRBV18 with TRBJ2-7; D is perhaps TRBD1 or TRBD2 (5 bases each). The CDR3 coding sequence is TGTGCCAGCTCCCCCGGGGCCAACTCCTACGAGCAGTACTTC. Translating it yields CASSPGANSYEQYF. The full variable domain, its missing parts supplied by reference TRBV18 and TRBJ2-7, is NAGVMQNPRHLVRRRGQEARLRCSPMKGHSHVYWYRQLPEEGLKFMVYLQKENIIDESGMPKERFSAEFPKEGPSILRIQQVVRGDSAAYFCASSPGANSYEQYFGPGTRLTVT.